This T cell receptor beta chain stems from a study of OX40 agonist ivuxolimab in advanced cancers. On the study more broadly: Patients were treated with intravenous ivuxolimab, dosed at 0.01 to 10 mg/kg and infused every 2 weeks. Partial responses were recorded for three patients, including one with hepatocellular carcinoma and two with cutaneous melanoma.

CDR1 is SGHAT, CDR2 FQNNGV, per germline. The CDR3 extends over 16 amino acids. Trimming took 4 bases from V and 7 from J; bases not matched to a gene: 14. Clones were sequenced by immunoSEQ multiplex PCR, and TCRdb holds only the in-frame ones, with some missing. The sample has 65,000 to 90,000 clones; roughly 91% are singletons. Sample: CD4+ or CD8+ T cells sorted from blood, taken in a trial of the OX40 agonist ivuxolimab. This chain connects TRBV11-2 to TRBJ2-7; 9 bases line up with TRBD2. This receptor was obtained from an adult with an advanced solid tumor such as melanoma, head and neck, liver or kidney cancer. In nucleotides, the CDR3 is TGTGCCAGCAGCTCGAGACTAGCGGTCCTCGGCGGGGAGCAGTACTTC. As protein: CASSSRLAVLGGEQYF.